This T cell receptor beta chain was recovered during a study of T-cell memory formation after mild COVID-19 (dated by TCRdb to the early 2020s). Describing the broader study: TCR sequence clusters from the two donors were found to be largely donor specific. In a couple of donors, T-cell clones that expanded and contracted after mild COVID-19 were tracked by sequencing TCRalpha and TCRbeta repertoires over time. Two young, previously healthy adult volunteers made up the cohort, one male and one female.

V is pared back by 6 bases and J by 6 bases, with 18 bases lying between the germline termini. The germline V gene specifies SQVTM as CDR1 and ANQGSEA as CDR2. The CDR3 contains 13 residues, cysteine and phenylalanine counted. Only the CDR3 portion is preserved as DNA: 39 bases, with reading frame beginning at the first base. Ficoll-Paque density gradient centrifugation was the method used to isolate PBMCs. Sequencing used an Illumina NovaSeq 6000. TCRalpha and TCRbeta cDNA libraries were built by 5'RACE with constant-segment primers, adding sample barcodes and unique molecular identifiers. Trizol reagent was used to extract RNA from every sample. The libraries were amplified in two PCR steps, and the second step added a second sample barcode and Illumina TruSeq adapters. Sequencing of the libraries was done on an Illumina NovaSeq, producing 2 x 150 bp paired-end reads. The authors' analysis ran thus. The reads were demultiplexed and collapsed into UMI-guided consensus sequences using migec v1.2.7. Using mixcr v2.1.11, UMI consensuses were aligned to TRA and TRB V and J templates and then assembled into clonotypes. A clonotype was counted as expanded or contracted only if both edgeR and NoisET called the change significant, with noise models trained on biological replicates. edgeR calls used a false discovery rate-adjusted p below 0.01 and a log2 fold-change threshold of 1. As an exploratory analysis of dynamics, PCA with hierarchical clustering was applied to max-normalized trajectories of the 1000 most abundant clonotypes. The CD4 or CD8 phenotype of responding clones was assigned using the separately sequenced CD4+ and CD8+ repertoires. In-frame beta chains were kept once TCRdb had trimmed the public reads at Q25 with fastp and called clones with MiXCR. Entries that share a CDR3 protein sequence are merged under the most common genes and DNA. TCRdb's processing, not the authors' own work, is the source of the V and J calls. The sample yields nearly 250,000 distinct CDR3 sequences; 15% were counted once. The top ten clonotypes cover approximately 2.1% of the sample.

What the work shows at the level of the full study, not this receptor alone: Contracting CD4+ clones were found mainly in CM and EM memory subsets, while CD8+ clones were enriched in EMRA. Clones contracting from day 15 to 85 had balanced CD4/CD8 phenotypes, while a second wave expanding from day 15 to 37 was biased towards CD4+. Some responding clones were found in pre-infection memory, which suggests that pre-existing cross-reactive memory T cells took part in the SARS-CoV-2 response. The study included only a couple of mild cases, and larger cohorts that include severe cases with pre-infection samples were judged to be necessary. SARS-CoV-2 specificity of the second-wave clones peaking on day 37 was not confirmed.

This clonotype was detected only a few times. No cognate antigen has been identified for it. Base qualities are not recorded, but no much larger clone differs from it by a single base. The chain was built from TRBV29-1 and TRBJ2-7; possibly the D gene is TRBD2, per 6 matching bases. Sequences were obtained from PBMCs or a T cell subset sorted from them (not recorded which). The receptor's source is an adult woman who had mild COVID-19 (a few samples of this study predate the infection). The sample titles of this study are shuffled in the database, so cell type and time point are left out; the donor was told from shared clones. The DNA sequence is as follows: TGCAGCGTGACCCCGGGACTCCAGATCGAGCAGTACTTC. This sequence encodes CSVTPGLQIEQYF.